Listed here are 21 T cell receptor beta chains from one sample, sequenced in a study of cytomegalovirus exposure and HLA in healthy donors. The PCR made use of 60 Vbeta and 13 Jbeta primers. Only in-frame clones appear in the TCRdb table, and some are missing; sequencing was by immunoSEQ multiplex PCR. The table records 160,000 or so clones, roughly four fifths of them present only once. The sample comprised PBMCs. The receptors come from a man aged 45-65 years in good health and CMV-seropositive.

A single count supports this clone. This sequence joins TRBV5-1 and TRBJ2-7, with 9 bases matching TRBD1. The CDR3 covers 14 residues. Germline values: CDR1 SGHRS, CDR2 YFSETQ. With V trimmed by 2 bases and J by 5 bases, 5 bases remained unmatched. In DNA, the CDR3 is TGCGCCAGCAGCTTAGGACAGGGGACAAACGAGCAGTACTTC. This encodes CASSLGQGTNEQYF.

The chain uses TRBV5-8 and TRBJ1-1; TRBD1 aligns across 8 bases. The junction had 7 bases not matched to a gene; V was cut back by 5 bases and J by 10 bases. The germline CDR1 and CDR2 sequences are SGHTS and YDEGEE. The CDR3 is 12 amino acids. The CDR3 here is CASSYRTGLAFF. CDR3 nucleotide sequence: TGTGCCAGCAGTTACCGGACAGGGCTAGCTTTCTTT. Complete variable domain (other parts from reference TRBV5-8 and TRBJ1-1): EAGVTQSPTHLIKTRGQQATLRCSPISGHTSVYWYQQALGLGLQFLLWYDEGEERNRGNFPPRFSGRQFPNYSSELNVNALELEDSALYLCASSYRTGLAFFGQGTRLTVV.

This clone was observed once. This chain links TRBV6-1 with TRBJ2-7, with 10 bases fitting TRBD2. The CDR3 is 14 amino acids. J lost 7 bases, V lost 6 bases, and 9 bases had no gene match. In germline, CDR1 is MNHNS, CDR2 SASEGT. The CDR3 nucleotides are TGTGCCAGCAGCGCCAGCGGGAGGGCCGGTGAGCAGTACTTC. This translates into CASSASGRAGEQYF.

This chain connects TRBV19 to TRBJ1-1; D gene ambiguous. The CDR3 sequence is 12 residues long. Germline V gene lookup returns CDR1 LNHDA and CDR2 SQIVND (reference sequence). V lost 3 bases, J lost 9 bases, and 11 bases lay in between. DNA of the CDR3: TGTGCCAGTAGTATTTTGGGCAGCCAAGCTTTCTTT. It codes for CASSILGSQAFF.

The chain uses TRBV7-2 and TRBJ2-1; 8 bases align to TRBD2. Germline CDR1 is SGHTA and CDR2 is FQGNSA. V was pared by 5 bases and J by 9 bases, with 6 bases of the junction left unmatched. There are 13 residues in the CDR3. CDR3 sequence: CASSGSSGLEQFF. The CDR3 DNA sequence: TGTGCCAGCAGCGGATCTAGCGGGCTTGAGCAGTTCTTC.

Points on this clone: The junction and the germline gene differ at one end; a read error may be behind it. The chain uses TRBV7-6 and TRBJ2-5; maybe TRBD2 (6 bases). The CDR3 totals 15 residues. Germline V gene data show CDR1 as SGHVS and CDR2 as FNYEAQ. The CDR3 nucleotides are TGTGCCAGCAGCTCGACCACCGGGACTGAAGATACCCAGTACTTC. This sequence encodes CASSSTTGTEDTQYF.

The chain is built from TRBV5-1 and TRBJ2-5, with D unresolved. Deletions cut 0 bases from V and 5 bases from J, with 8 bases between. This CDR3 contains 13 residues. The V gene's germline CDR1 is SGHRS and CDR2 YFSETQ. For the CDR3, the DNA is TGCGCCAGCAGCTTGGAAATTCTGGAGACCCAGTACTTC. It specifies CASSLEILETQYF.

This chain connects TRBV5-1 to TRBJ2-1, with TRBD2 identical over 10 bases. Unmatched junction bases numbered 2, after V lost 0 bases and J lost 5 bases. Germline V gives CDR1 SGHRS, CDR2 YFSETQ. The CDR3 is made up of 15 amino acids. The DNA of the CDR3 is TGCGCCAGCAGCTTGGCCAGCGGGGGGGACAATGAGCAGTTCTTC. Its protein is CASSLASGGDNEQFF. The full variable domain, its missing parts supplied by reference TRBV5-1 and TRBJ2-1, is KAGVTQTPRYLIKTRGQQVTLSCSPISGHRSVSWYQQTPGQGLQFLFEYFSETQRNKGNFPGRFSGRQFSNSRSEMNVSTLELGDSALYLCASSLASGGDNEQFFGPGTRLTVL.

V and J are TRBV19 and TRBJ1-1, with 9 positions matching TRBD1. Germline loops: CDR1 LNHDA, CDR2 SQIVND (reference sequence). The CDR3 length is 15 residues. V was clipped by 6 bases and J by 3 bases; unmatched bases: 8. The CDR3 spells CASSFGTGQDTEAFF. The CDR3, as DNA: TGTGCCAGTAGCTTCGGGACAGGGCAAGACACTGAAGCTTTCTTT.

The chain has TRBV4-3 and TRBJ1-4; D remains unclear. V was clipped by 0 bases and J by 11 bases, with 13 bases between them. The CDR3 length is 14 residues. Germline values: CDR1 LGHNA, CDR2 YSLEER. In DNA, the CDR3 is TGCGCCAGCAGCCAAGAGAGAGGCGGGCCGAAACTGTTTTTT. Translation gives CASSQERGGPKLFF.

The chain is built from TRBV29-1 and TRBJ1-1; D not certain. This CDR3 is 10 amino acids long. Germline lookup yields CDR1 SQVTM and CDR2 ANQGSEA. The germline V and J ends were trimmed by 0 bases and 11 bases, with 7 bases remaining between them. CDR3 sequence reads: CSVEEEVAFF. CDR3 nucleotide sequence: TGCAGCGTTGAAGAGGAGGTGGCTTTCTTT.

The rearrangement uses TRBV5-1 and TRBJ1-1, with 10 bases aligning to TRBD1. With V trimmed by 4 bases and J by 6 bases, 6 bases remained unmatched. The germline CDR1 and CDR2 sequences are SGHRS and YFSETQ. This CDR3 is built from 14 residues. The CDR3, as DNA: TGCGCCAGCAGCCGGGACAGGGGTTGGGCTGAAGCTTTCTTT. It translates to CASSRDRGWAEAFF.

This chain connects TRBV4-1 to TRBJ2-7; 10 positions agree with TRBD1. With 5 bases clipped from V and 7 bases from J, the junction kept 8 bases outside the gene matches. The germline gives CDR1 MGHRA, CDR2 YSYEKL. CDR3 length: 14 amino acids. CDR3 in amino acids: CASSFRDRGQEQYF. The CDR3, as DNA: TGCGCCAGCAGCTTTCGGGACAGGGGACAAGAGCAGTACTTC.

The V call is TRBV11-3, the J call TRBJ2-2; 9 bases agree with TRBD1. With 5 bases clipped from V and 4 bases from J, the junction kept 8 bases outside the gene matches. The CDR3 runs 16 residues. From germline, CDR1 is SGHNT and CDR2 YENEEA. CDR3 DNA sequence: TGTGCCAGCAGCAGGCGGACAGGGGATCTCACCGGGGAGCTGTTTTTT. Protein sequence: CASSRRTGDLTGELFF. The full variable domain, with the rest looked up from reference TRBV11-3 and TRBJ2-2, is EAGVVQSPRYKIIEKKQPVAFWCNPISGHNTLYWYLQNLGQGPELLIRYENEEAVDDSQLPKDRFSAERLKGVDSTLKIQPAELGDSAVYLCASSRRTGDLTGELFFGEGSRLTVL.

DNA for the CDR3: TGTGCCAGCTCACCGGCAGGTGCACCCCAAGAGACCCAGTACTTC. Translated, it gives CASSPAGAPQETQYF. The rearrangement links TRBV18 to TRBJ2-5; no clear D. This CDR3 has 15 amino acids. The V end was cut by 3 bases, the J end by 1 base, with 12 bases between. CDR1 KGHSH and CDR2 LQKENI come from the germline V gene. Together with reference TRBV18 and TRBJ2-5, the CDR3 gives the full variable domain: NAGVMQNPRHLVRRRGQEARLRCSPMKGHSHVYWYRQLPEEGLKFMVYLQKENIIDESGMPKERFSAEFPKEGPSILRIQQVVRGDSAAYFCASSPAGAPQETQYFGPGTRLLVL.

The rearrangement links TRBV9 to TRBJ2-2, with 10 positions matching TRBD2. Germline V CDR1 and CDR2: SGDLS, YYNGEE. V lost 0 bases and J lost 9; bases outside the gene matches: 5. CDR3 length: 15 amino acids. CDR3 DNA: TGTGCCAGCAGCGTAGATCAGGGACTAGCGTGGGAGCTGTTTTTT. It yields the protein CASSVDQGLAWELFF. Full variable domain (outside the CDR3, taken from reference TRBV9 and TRBJ2-2): DSGVTQTPKHLITATGQRVTLRCSPRSGDLSVYWYQQSLDQGLQFLIQYYNGEERAKGNILERFSAQQFPDLHSELNLSSLELGDSALYFCASSVDQGLAWELFFGEGSRLTVL.

The V gene is TRBV6-5, the J gene TRBJ2-7; TRBD2 is a possible D gene (5 bases). Germline CDR1 MNHEY, CDR2 SVGAGI. V was clipped by 4 bases and J by 7 bases, with 17 bases between them. This CDR3 is 14 amino acids long. The CDR3 protein is CASSSGLAPGEQYF. Written as DNA, the CDR3 is TGTGCCAGCAGTTCCGGGTTAGCTCCGGGGGAGCAGTACTTC.

The count of this clone is one. The chain is built from TRBV19 and TRBJ1-1, with 8 bases aligning to TRBD1. The CDR3 consists of 15 residues. Unmatched junction bases numbered 12, after V lost 7 bases and J lost 5 bases. In germline, CDR1 is LNHDA, CDR2 SQIVND (reference sequence). CDR3 DNA sequence: TGTGCCAGTAACAAAAGAGGACAGGGCAGGACTGAAGCTTTCTTT. Its translation is CASNKRGQGRTEAFF.

This chain connects TRBV30 to TRBJ2-1; 7 positions match TRBD1. The CDR3 covers 13 residues. Germline V gives CDR1 GTSNPN, CDR2 SVGIG (reference sequence). With 3 bases clipped from V and 5 bases from J, the junction kept 4 bases outside the gene matches. The CDR3 DNA reads as TGTGCCTGGAGCCCCGACAGGGACAATGAGCAGTTCTTC. It specifies CAWSPDRDNEQFF.

The chain employs TRBV6-5 and TRBJ1-1; possibly TRBD1 for D (5 bases). The CDR3 is 13 amino acids. Per germline, CDR1 MNHEY and CDR2 SVGAGI. V was trimmed by 4 bases and J by 7 bases, leaving 13 bases between them. The CDR3 here is CASSLSGTGEAFF. CDR3 nucleotides: TGTGCCAGCAGTTTATCAGGTACAGGTGAAGCTTTCTTT.

The chain links TRBV14 to TRBJ2-1, with 10 nucleotides matching TRBD2. Germline loops: CDR1 SGHDN, CDR2 FVKESK. V lost 0 bases to trimming and J lost 4 bases; unmatched junction nucleotides: 6. This CDR3 comprises 17 residues. Here the CDR3 DNA reads TGTGCCAGCAGCCAAGATAGAGGGACTAGCGTTTACAATGAGCAGTTCTTC. It translates to CASSQDRGTSVYNEQFF. The full variable domain, rest sourced from reference TRBV14 and TRBJ2-1, is EAGVTQFPSHSVIEKGQTVTLRCDPISGHDNLYWYRRVMGKEIKFLLHFVKESKQDESGMPNNRFLAERTGGTYSTLKVQPAELEDSGVYFCASSQDRGTSVYNEQFFGPGTRLTVL.